Listed below are T cell receptor beta chains from one sample, sequenced in a study of blood T cell repertoires in COVID-19. Libraries were prepared by immunoSEQ multiplex PCR; TCRdb keeps only in-frame clonotypes and omits some of them. Among over 200,000 clones, less than 90% were seen once, and the ten largest hold 3.5% to 4.5%. The sample was peripheral blood. The receptors were sampled from a man in his 60s who had recovered from COVID-19. Both conserved end residues are part of each CDR3. A D gene is named only where the DNA matches it firmly. Only some rows state a clone size, as once, few, many or a class for expanded clones.

D gene,J gene,clone size,V gene,CDR3 DNA,CDR3 protein
-,TRBJ1-2,-,TRBV6-5,TGTGCCAGCCGACCCCCGGGACAAGCCTATGGCTACACCTTC,CASRPPGQAYGYTF
TRBD1,TRBJ2-7,-,TRBV19,TGTGCCAGTAGTATAGACGGGACAGGGGCCTACGAGCAGTACTTC,CASSIDGTGAYEQYF
-,TRBJ1-1,-,TRBV2,TGTGCCAGCAAAGGCCAGGGGAACACTGAAGCTTTCTTT,CASKGQGNTEAFF
-,TRBJ1-6,-,TRBV19,TGTGCCAGTAGCGCCCCCAGGAATTCACCCCTCCACTTT,CASSAPRNSPLHF
-,TRBJ1-1,-,TRBV7-9,TGTGCCAGCAGCTTAGCGGGGAGGACTGAAGCTTTCTTT,CASSLAGRTEAFF
TRBD2,TRBJ2-5,-,TRBV7-6,TGTGCCAGCAGCTTAGGTAGCGGGGGCGGGGTAGAGACCCAGTACTTC,CASSLGSGGGVETQYF
TRBD2,TRBJ2-7,-,TRBV7-3,TGTGCCAGCAGCGTATCCGGGACTAGCTCCTACGAGCAGTACTTC,CASSVSGTSSYEQYF
TRBD2,TRBJ2-1,-,TRBV5-1,TGCGCCAGCAGCGATGGACTAGCGGGGGATTACAATGAGCAGTTCTTC,CASSDGLAGDYNEQFF
TRBD2,TRBJ2-1,-,TRBV5-1,TGCGCCAGCAGTAGCGGGGGGCCAAATGAGCAGTTCTTC,CASSSGGPNEQFF
-,TRBJ2-1,-,TRBV7-6,TGTGCCAGCAGCCCCCACCTTGCGCGGGGGCCCAACAATGAGCAGTTCTTC,CASSPHLARGPNNEQFF
TRBD1,TRBJ1-5,-,TRBV27,TGTGCCAGCAGTTTATCTACAGGGGGCGCAGTAAAACAGCCCCAGCATTTT,CASSLSTGGAVKQPQHF
-,TRBJ2-1,-,TRBV6-5,TGTGCCAGCGGTCGCAGCTCCTACAATGAGCAGTTCTTC,CASGRSSYNEQFF
-,TRBJ1-2,-,TRBV7-9,TGTGCCAGCAGCTCCTTCGGGGTAGTCGATGGCTACACCTTC,CASSSFGVVDGYTF
-,TRBJ1-1,-,TRBV2,TGTGCCAGCAGCGATCAGGATGGGTTCGCTGAAGCTTTCTTT,CASSDQDGFAEAFF
TRBD1,TRBJ2-1,-,TRBV27,TGTGCCAGCAGTCCAGGGGGACAAGGTGAGCAGTTCTTC,CASSPGGQGEQFF
-,TRBJ1-3,few,TRBV7-6,TGTGCCAGCAGCTTATCCGTGAGTGGCTCTGGAAACACCATATATTTT,CASSLSVSGSGNTIYF
-,TRBJ2-1,-,TRBV19,TGTGCCAGCCGTCAGCGTGTTTCCTACAATGAGCAGTTCTTC,CASRQRVSYNEQFF
-,TRBJ1-4,-,TRBV5-1,TGCGCCAGCAGCTTCTCTGCAACTAATGAAAAACTGTTTTTT,CASSFSATNEKLFF
-,TRBJ1-5,-,TRBV29-1,TGCAGCGTTGTTTGGGGGCTGGATCAGCCCCAGCATTTT,CSVVWGLDQPQHF
TRBD1,TRBJ2-7,-,TRBV12-3/TRBV12-4,TGTGCCAGCAGTTTCATAGGGGGCCTGCAGCAGTACTTC,CASSFIGGLQQYF
-,TRBJ2-2,-,TRBV2,TGTGCCAGCAGTGACCCCCGGGACTCGTTCACCGGGGAGCTGTTTTTT,CASSDPRDSFTGELFF
-,TRBJ1-4,-,TRBV4-1,TGCGCCAGCAGCCAAGCGGGTGGGGGCCGACTAAATGAAAAACTGTTTTTT,CASSQAGGGRLNEKLFF
-,TRBJ1-1,-,TRBV7-9,TGTGCCAGCAGCTCGGGTGGCATGAACACTGAAGCTTTCTTT,CASSSGGMNTEAFF
-,TRBJ1-2,-,TRBV3-1/TRBV3-2,TGTGCCAGCAGCCAAGGTGGTGGGGCGCATCCCTATGGCTACACCTTC,CASSQGGGAHPYGYTF
-,TRBJ2-3,-,TRBV7-9,TGTGCCAGCAGCTTAGGACAAGCCAAAGATACGCAGTATTTT,CASSLGQAKDTQYF
TRBD2,TRBJ2-1,few,TRBV7-9,TGTGCCAGCAGCCCCGGGACTAGCGGGGACAATGAGCAGTTCTTC,CASSPGTSGDNEQFF
TRBD1,TRBJ1-6,-,TRBV3-1/TRBV3-2,TGTGCCAGCAGCAATAGGGTGGGGGCCAGGGGGTCTTCACCCCTCCACTTT,CASSNRVGARGSSPLHF
TRBD2,TRBJ2-7,once,TRBV6-5,TGTGCCAGCAGGGATAGCGGGGGGGCCTCCTACGAGCAGTACTTC,CASRDSGGASYEQYF
-,TRBJ2-3,-,TRBV5-1,TGCGCCAGCAGCCACACCATAGACAGGCCAATCACAGATACGCAGTATTTT,CASSHTIDRPITDTQYF
-,TRBJ1-5,-,TRBV7-9,TGTGCCAGCAGCGACCGACAGTCTTCCCAGCCCCAGCATTTT,CASSDRQSSQPQHF